Following are 29 T cell receptor beta chains from one sample sequenced in a study of T cells in women clearing cervical HPV infection. Sequenced by immunoSEQ multiplex PCR; TCRdb stores in-frame clones only, minus some. The table lists tens of thousands of clones, with 6.6% in the top ten. The sequenced material came from blood buffy coat. These receptors were taken from a woman aged 18 to 75 with a cervical HPV16 infection that either progressed to CIN3+ or cleared (not recorded which).

About this clone: The read comes to an end 3 residues before the CDR3 does, leaving the germline J gene to fill in the end. The genes are TRBV14 and TRBJ2-4; TRBD1 might be the D (6 bases). This CDR3 contains 14 residues. The ends were cut back, 1 base at V and 8 bases at J, with 12 bases in the middle. Germline CDR1 SGHDN, CDR2 FVKESK. The CDR3 sequence: CASSQVNRADIQYF. CDR3 bases read: TGTGCCAGCAGCCAAGTAAACAGGGCGGACATT.

CDR3 residues: CASSEFGGPTQYF. The covered CDR3 bases are TGTGCCAGCAGTGAATTTGGCGGGCCGACG. The V gene is TRBV6-1, the J gene TRBJ2-3, with D possibly matching TRBD2 (5 bases). The DNA ends 3 residues before the CDR3 does, and the rest of the CDR3 is filled in from the germline J gene. Germline V gives CDR1 MNHNS, CDR2 SASEGT. The CDR3 totals 13 residues.

A note on this clone: With the read ending 3 residues before the CDR3 end, the germline J gene is used to fill in that end. The rearrangement links TRBV7-8 to TRBJ2-7; TRBD2 agrees at 7 bases. This CDR3 is 16 amino acids long. The V and J ends lost 7 bases and 0 bases, in that order; junction bases with no gene match: 12. CDR1 and CDR2 from the germline V gene are SGHVS and FQNEAQ. CDR3 sequence: CASTWSGRELSYEQYF. Incomplete CDR3 DNA: TGTGCCAGCACCTGGTCTGGGCGGGAGCTCTCCTACGAG.

About this clone: The CDR3 extends 3 residues past the end of the read, so its final part is completed from the germline J gene. The chain is built from TRBV5-1 and TRBJ2-7; 15 positions match TRBD2. In germline, CDR1 is SGHRS, CDR2 YFSETQ. The CDR3 is 15 amino acids. J was trimmed by 3 bases and V by 4 bases; bases with no gene match: 2. CDR3 DNA, as far as it was read: TGCGCCAGCAGCAGGACTAGCGGGAGGGGCTACGAG. It encodes CASSRTSGRGYE. The entire CDR3 sequence reads CASSRTSGRGYEQYF.

Incomplete CDR3 DNA: TGCGCCAGCAGTGAAGTAGGGAGGACAGATACC. It translates to CASSEVGRTDT. The complete CDR3 reads CASSEVGRTDTQYF. The chain joins TRBV10-2 to TRBJ2-5, with D tentatively TRBD1 or TRBD2 (6 bases each). Coverage ceases 3 residues before the CDR3 finishes, and the germline J gene fills in the end. CDR3 length: 14 amino acids. CDR1 is WSHSY and CDR2 is SAAADI in the germline V gene.

Turning to this clone: Sequencing ends 3 residues short of the CDR3 end; the germline J gene provides the rest. This sequence joins TRBV20-1 and TRBJ1-2, with a tentative D call TRBD1 (6 bases). CDR3 length: 13 amino acids. The V end lost 6 bases, the J end lost 2 bases, and 13 bases lay between the germline ends. Germline CDR1 is DFQATT and CDR2 is SNEGSKA (reference sequence). CDR3 DNA, as far as it was read: TGCAGTGCCCTGGGACATACAAACTATGGC. Its translation is CSALGHTNYG. The CDR3 reads in full as CSALGHTNYGYTF.

This clone is medium-sized by frequency. Coverage ceases 3 residues before the CDR3 finishes, and the germline J gene fills in the end. This chain joins TRBV20-1 and TRBJ1-5, with unresolved D. Germline V gives CDR1 DFQATT, CDR2 SNEGSKA (reference sequence). The CDR3 extends over 11 amino acids. Deletions cut 5 bases from V and 4 bases from J, with 6 bases between. The CDR3 bases that were read are TGCAGTGCTGGACTGAATCAGCCC. This sequence encodes CSAGLNQP. In full, the CDR3 is CSAGLNQPQHF.

Concerning this clone itself: The CDR3 end lies 3 residues beyond the end of the read and is filled in from the germline J gene. The chain combines TRBV18 with TRBJ2-1; TRBD2 matches 9 bases. Germline assignment: CDR1 KGHSH and CDR2 LQKENI. V lost 2 bases and J lost 2; bases outside the gene matches: 1. The length of the CDR3 is 15 residues. The CDR3 is CASSPVAGAYNEQFF. The part of the CDR3 DNA that was read is TGTGCCAGCTCACCAGTAGCGGGGGCCTACAATGAG.

The CDR3 loop reads CASPQWTASLRPQHF. CDR3 DNA (partial): TGTGCCAGTCCCCAGTGGACAGCTTCCCTTAGGCCC. J is TRBJ1-5 and V is TRBV6-7; TRBD1 is a possible D gene (6 bases). The sequenced fragment ends 3 residues before the CDR3 boundary, so the rest is inferred from the germline J gene. TRBV6-7 is an open reading frame, and its role is uncertain. The CDR3 totals 15 residues. V was trimmed by 9 bases and J by 9 bases, leaving 24 bases between them.

Regarding this clone: The read terminates 3 residues before the CDR3 end, so the remaining end is supplied by the germline J gene. The chain has TRBV18 and TRBJ1-2; no reliable D call. The CDR3 is made up of 16 amino acids. The germline CDR1 and CDR2 sequences are KGHSH and LQKENI. The CDR3 spells CASSPYPSGRYNDYTF. Incomplete CDR3 DNA: TGTGCCAGCTCACCCTACCCCAGCGGGAGGTACAATGAC.

As for this clone: The sequenced fragment ends 3 residues before the CDR3 boundary, so the rest is inferred from the germline J gene. The V call is TRBV19, the J call TRBJ1-2; D not resolved. The CDR3 runs to 13 residues. V lost 7 bases and J lost 4, with 13 bases in between. Germline CDR1 reads LNHDA; CDR2 reads SQIVND (reference sequence). This CDR3 reads CASTIRSSYGYTF. The part of the CDR3 DNA that was read is TGTGCCAGTACAATCCGTAGTAGCTATGGC.

Points on this clone: The read gets to within 3 residues of the CDR3 end, and the germline J gene fills in the rest. The chain carries TRBV30 and TRBJ1-2; no firm D call. V was pared by 0 bases and J by 4 bases, with 9 bases between. Germline V gene sequence: CDR1 GTSNPN, CDR2 SVGIG (reference sequence). The CDR3 has 13 amino acids. CDR3 loop: CAWSVLGFYGYTF. The DNA read from the CDR3 is TGTGCCTGGAGTGTACTAGGGTTCTATGGC.

The sequenced part of the CDR3 DNA is TGTGCCAGCAGCTTAGATGGTAGCGGCAAAGAGACC. It yields the protein CASSLDGSGKET. The CDR3 as a whole reads CASSLDGSGKETQYF. The V call is TRBV11-2, the J call TRBJ2-5; TRBD2 might be the D (6 bases). The read comes to an end 3 residues before the CDR3 does, leaving the germline J gene to fill in the end. The CDR3 contains 15 residues. V was clipped by 0 bases and J by 3 bases, with 11 bases between them. CDR1 is SGHAT and CDR2 is FQNNGV in the germline V gene.

As for this clone: Read sequence stops 3 residues before the CDR3 end, and the germline J gene provides the missing end. The chain joins TRBV5-3 to TRBJ1-5; D is perhaps TRBD1 (5 bases). TRBV5-3 is an open reading frame whose function is uncertain. The length of the CDR3 is 17 residues. Trimming left V 2 bases short and J 6 bases short, with 21 bases between. The sequenced part of the CDR3 DNA is TGTGCCAGAAGCTTCGTCTCCAGGGAGGGATTTGGTCAGCCC. Its protein is CARSFVSREGFGQP. From start to end, the CDR3 is CARSFVSREGFGQPQHF.

Comment on this clone: Sequencing ends 3 residues short of the CDR3 end; the germline J gene provides the rest. The chain joins TRBV28 to TRBJ2-3, with 8 bases identical to TRBD2. This CDR3 is built from 16 residues. V was pared by 7 bases and J by 3 bases, with 12 bases of the junction left unmatched. The germline CDR1 and CDR2 sequences are MDHEN and SYDVKM. CDR3 DNA (partial): TGTGCCAGCACCTCCGACCCGGGACTAGAGACAGATACG. Amino acids: CASTSDPGLETDT. The whole CDR3 reads CASTSDPGLETDTQYF.

In regard to this clone: The read ends 3 residues shy of where the CDR3 ends; the end is completed using the germline J gene. The chain links TRBV5-1 to TRBJ2-2; D might be TRBD1 (5 bases). Germline assignment: CDR1 SGHRS and CDR2 YFSETQ. The CDR3 is made up of 14 amino acids. The CDR3 bases that were read are TGCGCCAGCAGCGTGGGGCCAACTAATGAAAAG. As protein: CASSVGPTNEK. The entire CDR3 reads CASSVGPTNEKLFF.

With respect to this clone: The read ends 3 residues shy of where the CDR3 ends; the end is completed using the germline J gene. This rearrangement joins TRBV25-1 to TRBJ1-6; 7 bases are shared with TRBD1. After removal of 1 base from V and 8 bases from J, the junction contained 8 bases not matched to a gene. Germline V CDR1 and CDR2: MGHDK, SYGVNS. The CDR3 contains 16 residues. The CDR3 here is CASSELAGTVHSPLHF. The CDR3 bases that were read are TGTGCCAGCAGTGAATTGGCCGGGACAGTCCATTCACCC.

Regarding this clone: The read falls 3 residues short of the CDR3 end, and the missing part is taken from the germline J gene. The sample holds other DNA sequences that translate to the same CDR3. The chain couples TRBV7-9 to TRBJ1-3; D remains ambiguous. The CDR3 is 13 residues long. The germline V gene has CDR1 SEHNR and CDR2 FQNEAQ (reference sequence). The germline V and J ends were trimmed by 5 bases and 3 bases, with 8 bases remaining between them. Incomplete CDR3 DNA: TGTGCCAGCAGCGACTCTAATGGAAACACC. This translates into CASSDSNGNT. The entire CDR3 is CASSDSNGNTIYF.

For this clone: The CDR3 goes on 3 residues after the read ends, and that part is filled in from the germline J gene. The rearrangement uses TRBV18 and TRBJ2-4, with a possible D match to TRBD1 (6 bases). There are 16 residues in the CDR3. CDR1 KGHSH and CDR2 LQKENI come from the germline V gene. The CDR3 DNA, read in part, is TGTGCCAGCTCACTTCGACAGGAACCTACCCTATATGGT. Protein: CASSLRQEPTLYG. The complete CDR3 sequence is CASSLRQEPTLYGQYF.

Worth noting for this clone: The read falls 3 residues short of the CDR3 end, and the missing part is taken from the germline J gene. J is TRBJ2-3 and V is TRBV29-1; D unclear. CDR3 size: 13 residues. Germline assignment: CDR1 SQVTM and CDR2 ANQGSEA. The sequenced CDR3 bases are TGCAGCGTTGGTTACGGTTTCCAAGAGACG. Amino acids: CSVGYGFQET. The whole CDR3 region reads CSVGYGFQETQYF.

Considering frequency, this clone is medium-sized. Read coverage stops 3 residues before the CDR3 terminus; the germline J gene supplies the remainder. The chain combines TRBV4-2 with TRBJ2-3; 13 bases line up with TRBD2. Per germline, CDR1 LGHNA and CDR2 YNFKEQ. The CDR3 contains 18 residues. V shed 1 base and J 3 bases; nucleotides not matched to a gene: 7. This CDR3 is CASSQGTSGSRSTDTQYF. The sequenced part of the CDR3 DNA is TGTGCCAGCAGCCAAGGGACTAGCGGGAGTCGTTCAACAGATACG.

Points on this clone: The DNA ends 3 residues before the CDR3 does, and the rest of the CDR3 is filled in from the germline J gene. V usage is TRBV10-3 and J usage is TRBJ1-2; 8 positions match TRBD1. The CDR3 contains 14 residues. V was clipped by 6 bases and J by 6 bases; unmatched bases: 9. Looked up from germline, CDR1 is ENHRY and CDR2 is SYGVKD. The DNA read from the CDR3 is TGTGCCATCAGAACCAGGGGGCAGAATGATGGC. Protein product: CAIRTRGQNDG. The complete CDR3 reads CAIRTRGQNDGYTF.

As for this clone: Coverage ceases 3 residues before the CDR3 finishes, and the germline J gene fills in the end. The rearrangement uses TRBV19 and TRBJ1-1, with D maybe TRBD1 (5 bases). V was shortened by 6 bases and J by 7 bases, with 15 bases between the two germline ends. The CDR3 runs to 13 residues. CDR1 is LNHDA, CDR2 SQIVND, per germline (reference sequence). The CDR3 loop reads CASSRRDGSEAFF. CDR3 DNA (partial): TGTGCCAGTAGCCGCAGGGATGGAAGTGAA.

Points on this clone: From the germline J gene comes the end of the CDR3, since the read stops 3 residues before it. This sequence joins TRBV20-1 and TRBJ2-7, with a tentative D call TRBD1 (5 bases). This CDR3 contains 15 residues. Germline-derived CDR1 and CDR2 are DFQATT and SNEGSKA (reference sequence). Trimming cost V 0 bases and J 6 bases, with 18 bases left between them. This CDR3 is CSARDHLRAGSEQYF. The CDR3 DNA, read in part, is TGCAGTGCTAGAGATCATCTCAGGGCCGGTAGCGAG.

Concerning this clone itself: The CDR3 end is not reached by the read, which stops 3 residues before it; the germline J gene fills it in. This chain connects TRBV5-1 to TRBJ2-1, with TRBD2 matching 9 bases. Germline CDR1 SGHRS, CDR2 YFSETQ. V gave up 0 bases and J gave up 7 bases; unmatched junction bases: 5. The CDR3 covers 15 residues. The CDR3 bases that were read are TGCGCCAGCAGCTTGGAGCTAGCGGGAAAAAATGAG. Its translation: CASSLELAGKNE. The entire CDR3 protein reads CASSLELAGKNEQFF.

Turning to this clone: The CDR3 end falls 3 residues outside the read, so it is completed with the germline J gene. The chain employs TRBV5-4 and TRBJ2-7, with TRBD1 as a possible D gene (6 bases). Trimming took 6 bases from V and 3 from J, leaving 16 bases between them. Looked up from germline, CDR1 is SGHNT and CDR2 is YYREEE (reference sequence). The CDR3 contains 14 residues. The CDR3 spells CASKPGTTVYEQYF. The part of the CDR3 DNA that was read is TGTGCCAGCAAACCCGGGACAACCGTCTACGAG.

Points on this clone: The CDR3 extends 3 residues past the end of the read, so its final part is completed from the germline J gene. This rearrangement joins TRBV2 to TRBJ1-1; TRBD1 might be the D (5 bases). Trimming shortened V by 6 bases and J by 0 bases, and 11 bases separated the two germline ends. CDR1 is SNHLY and CDR2 is FYNNEI in the germline V gene. The CDR3 is 14 residues long. This CDR3 is CASSGGRLNTEAFF. The part of the CDR3 DNA that was read is TGTGCCAGCAGCGGGGGACGGCTGAACACTGAA.

The covered CDR3 bases are TGTGCCAGCAGCATTCAGGGAAACTATGGC. This encodes CASSIQGNYG. The full CDR3 sequence reads CASSIQGNYGYTF. The genes are TRBV5-6 and TRBJ1-2, with D maybe TRBD1 (5 bases). The sequence runs out 3 residues before the end of the CDR3; the remainder is reconstructed from the germline J gene. Germline CDR1 and CDR2: SGHDT and YYEEEE. V lost 4 bases and J lost 2, with 9 bases in between. This CDR3 region has 13 residues.

Of note for this clone: The read ends 3 residues shy of where the CDR3 ends; the end is completed using the germline J gene. The genes are TRBV2 and TRBJ2-7; 8 bases line up with TRBD1. This CDR3 region has 16 residues. With 1 base clipped from V and 4 bases from J, the junction kept 9 bases outside the gene matches. Germline assignment: CDR1 SNHLY and CDR2 FYNNEI. CDR3: CASSEVGSGQVYEQYF. The covered CDR3 bases are TGTGCCAGCAGTGAAGTAGGGTCGGGACAGGTATACGAG.